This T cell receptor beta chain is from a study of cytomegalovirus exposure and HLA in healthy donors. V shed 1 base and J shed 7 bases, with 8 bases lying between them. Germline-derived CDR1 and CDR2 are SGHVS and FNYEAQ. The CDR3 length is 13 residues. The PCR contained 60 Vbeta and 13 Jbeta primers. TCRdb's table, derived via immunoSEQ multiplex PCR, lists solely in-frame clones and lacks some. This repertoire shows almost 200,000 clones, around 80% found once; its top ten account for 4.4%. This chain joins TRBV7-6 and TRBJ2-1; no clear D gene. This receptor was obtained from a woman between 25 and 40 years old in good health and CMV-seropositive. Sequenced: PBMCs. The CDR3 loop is CASSLGQRNEQFF. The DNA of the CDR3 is TGTGCCAGCAGCTTAGGACAAAGAAATGAGCAGTTCTTC.